Listed below are T cell receptor beta chains from one sample, sequenced in a study of T cell changes during pregnancy in multiple sclerosis. Here immunoSEQ multiplex PCR was the method, and the copy in TCRdb shows in-frame clones only, minus some. The profile shows fewer than 75,000 clones, approximately 89% of them singletons. Here the sequenced sample was peripheral blood, taken after pregnancy. The receptors were sampled from a female donor in good health, enrolled as a control in a pregnancy study. Both conserved end residues are part of each CDR3. Fields, in order: D gene, clone size, J gene, V gene, CDR3 DNA, CDR3 protein. D genes are given only for firm matches. Only part of the rows carry a size: once, few, many, or a class if the clone is expanded.

>NA|NA|TRBJ1-2|TRBV6-5
TGTGCCAGCAGTTACTCGCAGGGGCCAGCTAACTATGGCTACACCTTC
CASSYSQGPANYGYTF
>NA|NA|TRBJ1-1|TRBV5-8
TGTGCCAGCAGCTTGGGCAGAAAAAACACTGAAGCTTTCTTT
CASSLGRKNTEAFF
>TRBD1|NA|TRBJ2-7|TRBV28
TGTGCCAGCAGTTTCCGGGACAGTTACGAGCAGTACTTC
CASSFRDSYEQYF
>NA|NA|TRBJ2-3|TRBV6-6
TGTGCCAGCAGTTACGCAGGGGCCCTCCTAGGGGATACGCAGTATTTT
CASSYAGALLGDTQYF
>NA|NA|TRBJ1-1|TRBV27
TGTGCCAGCAGGGGACTTTCTCTCACTGAAGCTTTCTTT
CASRGLSLTEAFF
>TRBD2|NA|TRBJ2-4|TRBV18
TGTGCCAGCTCACCCGTTGGTAGCGGGGACATTCAGTACTTC
CASSPVGSGDIQYF
>TRBD1|once|TRBJ2-1|TRBV9
TGTGCCAGCAGCTACGAGGGACAGGGACCCCTCGGTGAGCAGTTCTTC
CASSYEGQGPLGEQFF
>NA|NA|TRBJ2-2|TRBV25-1
TGTGCCAGCAGTGCCGACTTCACCGGGGAGCTGTTTTTT
CASSADFTGELFF
>TRBD1|NA|TRBJ1-2|TRBV9
TGTGCCAGCAGCGCGACCTCCAGGGGGCGCAACTATGGCTACACCTTC
CASSATSRGRNYGYTF
>TRBD2|NA|TRBJ2-1|TRBV12-5
TGTGCTAGTGGCTCCGGGACTAGGGTTTCTGAGCAGTTCTTC
CASGSGTRVSEQFF
>NA|once|TRBJ2-1|TRBV10-3
TGTGCCATCAGTGAGGGCCCCGGGGTCAACAATGAGCAGTTCTTC
CAISEGPGVNNEQFF
>TRBD2|NA|TRBJ2-3|TRBV18
TGTGCCAGCTCAGAGACTGCCGGACTAGCGGGGATTAGCACAGATACGCAGTATTTT
CASSETAGLAGISTDTQYF
>TRBD2|NA|TRBJ2-2|TRBV29-1
TGCAGCGCCGTGGGGAGGCTAGCGGGAGCCGACCCGAACACCGGGGAGCTGTTTTTT
CSAVGRLAGADPNTGELFF
>TRBD2|NA|TRBJ2-1|TRBV19
TGTGCCAGTAGTCAAGGGACTAGCGGGTACAATGAGCAGTTCTTC
CASSQGTSGYNEQFF
>NA|NA|TRBJ1-6|TRBV19
TGTGCCAGTAGTCCTTCCGGTTCACCCCTCCACTTT
CASSPSGSPLHF
>NA|NA|TRBJ1-1|TRBV30
TGTGCCTGGAGTAAGGAGGGCCGAAAATTTCCCTTT
CAWSKEGRKFPF
>TRBD1|once|TRBJ1-5|TRBV6-1
TGTGCCAGCAGGGGACAGGGCAACCATCAGCCCCAGCATTTT
CASRGQGNHQPQHF
>TRBD1|NA|TRBJ1-2|TRBV6-5
TGTGCCAGCAGTTACTCCGAACAGGGGAGTAGCTATGGCTACACCTTC
CASSYSEQGSSYGYTF
>NA|NA|TRBJ1-1|TRBV4-1
TGCGCCAGCAGCCAAAGAGGGGACTATCTGAACACTGAAGCTTTCTTT
CASSQRGDYLNTEAFF
>NA|NA|TRBJ1-1|TRBV6-1
TGTGCCAGCAGTCGGGACTTACAGAACACTGAAGCTTTCTTT
CASSRDLQNTEAFF
>TRBD1|NA|TRBJ2-7|TRBV28
TGTGCCAGCAGCTTGACAGGGGTCTACGAGCAGTACTTC
CASSLTGVYEQYF
>NA|NA|TRBJ2-7|TRBV12-5
TGTGCTAGTGGGATGGCAGGGACCTACGAGCAGTACTTC
CASGMAGTYEQYF
>NA|NA|TRBJ1-2|TRBV9
TGTGCCAGCAGCGTATCAGCGGGGGACTATGGCTACACCTTC
CASSVSAGDYGYTF
>NA|NA|TRBJ1-1|TRBV6-5
TGTGCCAGCAGTTACGACAGTCCCACGAACACTGAAGCTTTCTTT
CASSYDSPTNTEAFF
>TRBD1|NA|TRBJ1-1|TRBV6-1
TGTGCCAGCAGTCGGACAGGGTCGGCGAACACTGAAGCTTTCTTT
CASSRTGSANTEAFF
>TRBD1|NA|TRBJ1-4|TRBV5-5
TGTGCCAGCAGCTTCACAGGGGGGGATGAAAAACTGTTTTTT
CASSFTGGDEKLFF
>TRBD2|NA|TRBJ2-2|TRBV9
TGTGCCAGCAGCCCCTACAGCGGGGGGACCGGGGAGCTGTTTTTT
CASSPYSGGTGELFF
>NA|NA|TRBJ1-3|TRBV9
TGTGCCAGCAGCGTGAGAGGTGACTCTGGAAACACCATATATTTT
CASSVRGDSGNTIYF
>TRBD1|once|TRBJ1-3|TRBV2
TGTGCCAGCAGTGAATTCGGATTGGGACAGGGGGGAAACACCATATATTTT
CASSEFGLGQGGNTIYF
>TRBD1|NA|TRBJ2-3|TRBV11-3
TGTGCCAGCAGCTCTAGACAGGGGGCTTCGATAGATACGCAGTATTTT
CASSSRQGASIDTQYF
>TRBD1|NA|TRBJ2-1|TRBV23-1
TGCGCCAGCAGGCCGGGACAGGACAATGAGCAGTTCTTC
CASRPGQDNEQFF
>TRBD2|NA|TRBJ2-2|TRBV10-3
TGTGCCATCAGTGGACCTCTCCGCGGGAGTCACACCGGGGAGCTGTTTTTT
CAISGPLRGSHTGELFF
>NA|NA|TRBJ1-3|TRBV14
TGTGCCAGCGCCCGTTCCCTTCGACAGGCCTCTGGAAACACCATATATTTT
CASARSLRQASGNTIYF
>NA|NA|TRBJ2-1|TRBV6-6
TGTGCCAGCAGTTACCGGGACAACAATGAGCAGTTCTTC
CASSYRDNNEQFF
>NA|NA|TRBJ1-2|TRBV7-2
TGTGCCAGCAGCGAGACCCCGGGGGGACACGATGGCTACACCTTC
CASSETPGGHDGYTF
>NA|NA|TRBJ1-1|TRBV5-1
TGCGCCAGCAGCTTGGGGGGGGTTGAAGCTTTCTTT
CASSLGGVEAFF
>NA|NA|TRBJ2-3|TRBV6-4
TGTGCCAGCAGTCCTTCGACAGCTACAGATACGCAGTATTTT
CASSPSTATDTQYF
>NA|NA|TRBJ1-5|TRBV2
TGTGCCAGCAGTCCCTGGGGGGGAGAGAGCAATCAGCCCCAGCATTTT
CASSPWGGESNQPQHF
>NA|once|TRBJ2-3|TRBV4-3
TGCGCCAGCAGCCAAGATAATGGCCTCGCAGATACGCAGTATTTT
CASSQDNGLADTQYF
>TRBD2|NA|TRBJ2-5|TRBV29-1
TGCAGCGTTGAAGATATTGAACTAGCGGGAGTAGAGACCCAGTACTTC
CSVEDIELAGVETQYF
>NA|NA|TRBJ2-1|TRBV9
TGTGCCAGCAGCGTAGGCGACTCTAAAGAGGAGCAGTTCTTC
CASSVGDSKEEQFF
>NA|NA|TRBJ2-7|TRBV29-1
TGCAGCGTTGAAGATCACTCCTACGAGCAGTACTTC
CSVEDHSYEQYF
>NA|NA|TRBJ2-5|TRBV25-1
TGTGCCACCGCTCGGGAGACCCAGTACTTC
CATARETQYF
>NA|NA|TRBJ1-3|TRBV9
TGTGCCAGCAGCGTAGGGGCGATTGGAAACACCATATATTTT
CASSVGAIGNTIYF
>TRBD1|once|TRBJ1-2|TRBV28
TGTGCCAGCAGTCCGACAGGGAAGCATGGCTACACCTTC
CASSPTGKHGYTF
>NA|NA|TRBJ2-1|TRBV4-2
TGTGCCAGCAGCCAGGAACGGACAGAGCCTAACAATGAGCAGTTCTTC
CASSQERTEPNNEQFF
>NA|NA|TRBJ1-5|TRBV19
TGTGCCAGTAGTAAGAGGGATCAGCCCCAGCATTTT
CASSKRDQPQHF
>NA|NA|TRBJ2-1|TRBV5-4
TGTGCCAGCAGCGTTACCCAGGGCTCCTACAATGAGCAGTTCTTC
CASSVTQGSYNEQFF